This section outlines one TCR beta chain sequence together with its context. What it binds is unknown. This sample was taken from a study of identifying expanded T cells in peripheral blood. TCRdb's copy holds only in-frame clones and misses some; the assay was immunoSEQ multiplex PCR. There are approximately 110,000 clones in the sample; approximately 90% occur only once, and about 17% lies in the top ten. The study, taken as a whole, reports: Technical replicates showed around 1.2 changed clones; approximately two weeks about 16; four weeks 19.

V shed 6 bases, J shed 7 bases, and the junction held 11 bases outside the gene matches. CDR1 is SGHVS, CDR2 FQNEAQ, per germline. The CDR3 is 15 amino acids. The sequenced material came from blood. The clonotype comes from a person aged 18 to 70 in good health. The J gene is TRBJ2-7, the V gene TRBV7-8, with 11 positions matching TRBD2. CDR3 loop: CASRTLAGGPREQYF. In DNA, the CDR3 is TGTGCCAGCAGAACTTTAGCGGGGGGGCCCCGGGAGCAGTACTTC.